Below, 30 T cell receptor beta chains from the same sample are listed, as sequenced in a study of T-cell reconstitution after alpha-beta-depleted transplantation in children. Preparing the TCRbeta library involved the use of unique molecular identifiers. TCRdb reprocessed the PCR reads via MiXCR and lists one record per CDR3 protein. The table has some 310,000 distinct CDR3 sequences, roughly 25% seen once. Sequences were derived from PBMCs, mostly from graft donor cells, sampled 180 days after TCRalphabeta/CD19-depleted stem cell transplant. Receptors originate from a male patient between 5 and 17 years old who had a stem cell transplant for acute lymphoblastic leukemia, so the T cells may come from the graft donor.

V gene TRBV20-1 combines with J gene TRBJ2-3, with TRBD2 matching 12 bases. Germline CDR1 is DFQATT and CDR2 is SNEGSKA (reference sequence). The CDR3 length is 17 residues. The CDR3 spells CRLGASGRAKGTDTQYF. CDR3 coding DNA: TGCAGGCTCGGGGCTAGCGGGAGGGCCAAGGGCACAGATACGCAGTATTTT.

V is TRBV12-3 or TRBV12-4 and J is TRBJ1-3; D may be TRBD1 (6 bases). This CDR3 has 19 residues. V dropped 1 base and J dropped 0 bases, with 19 bases sitting between them. In DNA form, the CDR3 reads TGTGCCAGCAGTTTAGGTTGGGGGGCAGGAAAACTCTCTGGAAACACCATATATTTT. It is translated as CASSLGWGAGKLSGNTIYF.

V and J are TRBV27 and TRBJ2-5; 13 bases agree with TRBD2. CDR3 length: 16 amino acids. Germline CDR1 is MNHEY and CDR2 is SMNVEV (reference sequence). The V gene end was trimmed by 6 bases and the J gene end by 6 bases; junction bases not matched to a gene: 10. The CDR3 bases are TGTGCCAGCAGGCCAGAGACTAGCGGGAGGTTGAAGACCCAGTACTTC. As protein: CASRPETSGRLKTQYF.

This rearrangement joins TRBV20-1 to TRBJ1-4; 8 bases fit TRBD1. The CDR3 contains 19 residues. Per germline, CDR1 DFQATT and CDR2 SNEGSKA (reference sequence). J was trimmed by 7 bases and V by 4 bases; bases with no gene match: 23. CDR3 bases: TGCAGTGCTAACGACAGGGGTTATTTAAAGAGTGGGCTAAGTGAAAAACTGTTTTTT. The encoded protein is CSANDRGYLKSGLSEKLFF.

The chain has TRBV15 and TRBJ2-1, with D perhaps matching TRBD1 or TRBD2 (6 bases each). CDR1 is LNHNV and CDR2 is YYDKDF in the germline V gene (reference sequence). The germline V and J ends were trimmed by 1 base and 5 bases, with 12 bases remaining between them. This CDR3 has 15 amino acids. CDR3: CATSRGWGADNEQFF. CDR3 coding DNA: TGTGCCACCAGCAGAGGGTGGGGGGCTGACAATGAGCAGTTCTTC.

This clonotype came up a few times. V is TRBV7-3 and J is TRBJ2-1, with 10 bases identical to TRBD2. Germline CDR1 and CDR2: SGHTA and FQGTGA. The CDR3 runs to 15 residues. V gave up 5 bases and J gave up 10 bases; unmatched junction bases: 11. This CDR3 reads CASSPVGLAVREQFF. The CDR3 DNA reads as TGTGCCAGCAGCCCTGTCGGACTAGCGGTCCGGGAGCAGTTCTTC.

The V gene is TRBV7-8, the J gene TRBJ2-1, with 7 bases that match TRBD2. The CDR3 extends over 16 amino acids. Germline lookup yields CDR1 SGHVS and CDR2 FQNEAQ. V trimming: 1 base; J trimming: 8 bases; junction bases outside the gene matches: 11. CDR3: CASSLVWGRAHDEQFF. CDR3 sequence (DNA): TGTGCCAGCAGCTTAGTATGGGGGAGGGCCCACGATGAGCAGTTCTTC.

In its sample, this clonotype was seen a few times. The genes are TRBV28 and TRBJ2-4; D not resolved. The CDR3 loop spans 16 amino acids. Germline lookup yields CDR1 MDHEN and CDR2 SYDVKM. V was clipped by 5 bases and J by 4 bases, with 18 bases between them. CDR3 loop: CASSPVPWLGKNIQYF. As DNA, the CDR3 is TGTGCCAGCAGTCCAGTTCCTTGGTTGGGAAAAAACATTCAGTACTTC.

This clonotype is medium-sized (0.01 to 0.1%) by share. V and J are TRBV7-6 and TRBJ2-7, with no clear D. The germline CDR1 and CDR2 sequences are SGHVS and FNYEAQ. The V end lost 1 base, the J end lost 4 bases, and 8 bases lay between the germline ends. The CDR3 spans 13 residues. The CDR3, as DNA: TGTGCCAGCAGCTTAGAACTGGGTTACGAGCAGTACTTC. Translating it yields CASSLELGYEQYF.

The sample holds many counts of this clonotype. V usage is TRBV7-2 and J usage is TRBJ2-5; a possible D gene is TRBD2 (5 bases). Trimming shortened V by 1 base and J by 5 bases, and 14 bases separated the two germline ends. The CDR3 loop spans 15 amino acids. Germline loops: CDR1 SGHTA, CDR2 FQGNSA. CDR3 bases: TGTGCCAGCAGCTTAGTTGGGAGACTTCGCGAGACCCAGTACTTC. Its protein product is CASSLVGRLRETQYF. Full variable domain (missing parts from reference TRBV7-2 and TRBJ2-5): GAGVSQSPSNKVTEKGKDVELRCDPISGHTALYWYRQSLGQGLEFLIYFQGNSAPDKSGLPSDRFSAERTGGSVSTLTIQRTQQEDSAVYLCASSLVGRLRETQYFGPGTRLLVL.

This clonotype occurred once. The chain has TRBV18 and TRBJ2-7; D is undetermined. Per the germline V gene, CDR1 is KGHSH and CDR2 is LQKENI. There are 15 residues in the CDR3. Trimming took off 1 base at V and 0 bases at J, with 10 bases between the two ends. The CDR3 nucleotides read TGTGCCAGCTCACCACTTGACTTGAACTCCTACGAGCAGTACTTC. Translation gives CASSPLDLNSYEQYF.

The V gene is TRBV20-1, the J gene TRBJ2-5; no reliable D call. The V and J ends lost 4 bases and 5 bases respectively, with 8 bases between them. This CDR3 comprises 11 residues. The V gene's germline CDR1 is DFQATT and CDR2 SNEGSKA (reference sequence). The CDR3 spells CSANRWETQYF. The CDR3 DNA reads TGCAGTGCTAATCGGTGGGAGACCCAGTACTTC.

The chain carries TRBV20-1 and TRBJ2-5; D might be TRBD2 (5 bases). Germline CDR1 DFQATT, CDR2 SNEGSKA (reference sequence). The length of the CDR3 is 12 residues. Deletions cut 7 bases from V and 0 bases from J, with 9 bases between. The CDR3 sequence: CSERRYQETQYF. As DNA, the CDR3 is TGCAGTGAGAGGAGGTACCAAGAGACCCAGTACTTC.

Only a few counts were recorded for this clonotype. The chain joins TRBV9 to TRBJ1-2; no definite D call. The V end lost 0 bases, the J end lost 3 bases, and 6 bases lay between the germline ends. CDR1 is SGDLS, CDR2 YYNGEE, per germline. The CDR3 totals 13 residues. As DNA, the CDR3 is TGTGCCAGCAGCGTAGAGTCAGACTATGGCTACACCTTC. It specifies CASSVESDYGYTF.

A few counts support this clonotype. The chain recombines TRBV7-8 with TRBJ2-2; no reliable D call. Germline CDR1 and CDR2: SGHVS and FQNEAQ. V lost 5 bases and J lost 3, with 16 bases in between. The CDR3 is 16 amino acids. The CDR3 bases are TGTGCCAGCAGCCCAACACGGAGACCAGACACCGGGGAGCTGTTTTTT. Encoded protein: CASSPTRRPDTGELFF.

Of note for this clonotype: At one of its ends the junction is not consistent with the germline gene, which may arise from a read error. J is TRBJ2-5 and V is TRBV10-3; tentative D call: TRBD1 (5 bases). CDR3 length equals 13 residues. Germline-derived CDR1 and CDR2 are ENHRY and SYGVKD. In DNA, the CDR3 is TGTGCCATCAGTGAGGACAGCCAACAGACCCAGTACTTC. It encodes CAISEDSQQTQYF.

The genes are TRBV5-1 and TRBJ1-3; 8 bases fit TRBD1. Germline V gene data show CDR1 as SGHRS and CDR2 as YFSETQ. The CDR3 is 16 amino acids. V shed 4 bases, J shed 4 bases, and the junction held 10 bases outside the gene matches. CDR3 in DNA: TGCGCCAGCAGCCTGGACCCAGGGGGCTACGGAAACACCATATATTTT. Translation: CASSLDPGGYGNTIYF.

This clonotype has just a few counts. The chain has TRBV5-5 and TRBJ1-3; no clear D. The CDR3 has 14 amino acids. The germline CDR1 and CDR2 sequences are SGHKS and YYEKEE (reference sequence). The germline V and J ends were trimmed by 7 bases and 0 bases, with 11 bases remaining between them. The CDR3 region is CASALGSSGNTIYF. In nucleotides, the CDR3 is TGTGCCAGCGCCCTAGGCAGCTCTGGAAACACCATATATTTT.

The rearrangement links TRBV5-1 to TRBJ2-2; 8 bases map to TRBD2. Trimming removed 4 bases from V and 5 bases from J; junction bases left unmatched: 7. Germline V lookup: CDR1 SGHRS, CDR2 YFSETQ. The CDR3 loop spans 15 amino acids. The CDR3 reads CASSRGLVITGELFF. The CDR3 coding sequence is TGCGCCAGCAGCCGGGGACTAGTAATAACCGGGGAGCTGTTTTTT.

V is TRBV12-5 and J is TRBJ2-1; 7 nucleotides agree with TRBD2. V trimming: 0 bases; J trimming: 3 bases; junction bases outside the gene matches: 5. Germline V gives CDR1 LGHNT, CDR2 FRNRAP. The CDR3 extends over 16 amino acids. CDR3 nucleotides: TGTGCTAGTGGTTTGGTCGGAGCGGGATTCTACAATGAGCAGTTCTTC. The encoded protein is CASGLVGAGFYNEQFF.

This clonotype occurred a few times. V gene TRBV5-1 combines with J gene TRBJ1-1, with unresolved D. Trimming left V 0 bases short and J 0 bases short, with 9 bases between. The CDR3 length is 15 residues. Germline lookup yields CDR1 SGHRS and CDR2 YFSETQ. This CDR3 is CASSLVAAMNTEAFF. DNA of the CDR3: TGCGCCAGCAGCTTGGTGGCAGCGATGAACACTGAAGCTTTCTTT. Using reference TRBV5-1 and TRBJ1-1 for the parts outside the CDR3, the full variable domain is KAGVTQTPRYLIKTRGQQVTLSCSPISGHRSVSWYQQTPGQGLQFLFEYFSETQRNKGNFPGRFSGRQFSNSRSEMNVSTLELGDSALYLCASSLVAAMNTEAFFGQGTRLTVV.

This clonotype was seen a handful of times. V is TRBV7-3 and J is TRBJ1-2; 7 nucleotides line up with TRBD1. The V segment lost 0 bases and the J segment 4 bases; nucleotides outside the gene matches: 2. The CDR3 length is 14 residues. The germline V gene encodes CDR1 SGHTA and CDR2 FQGTGA. The CDR3 sequence: CASSLTRDSYGYTF. The CDR3 DNA reads TGTGCCAGCAGCTTAACGCGGGACAGCTATGGCTACACCTTC.

This clonotype was seen more than once but under ten times. The J gene is TRBJ2-7, the V gene TRBV5-1, with TRBD1 identical over 7 bases. The germline V gene has CDR1 SGHRS and CDR2 YFSETQ. Unmatched junction bases numbered 7, after V lost 4 bases and J lost 0 bases. The CDR3 runs 15 residues. CDR3 sequence: CASSRDRAPSYEQYF. DNA of the CDR3: TGCGCCAGCAGCAGAGACAGGGCTCCCTCCTACGAGCAGTACTTC.

The chain employs TRBV14 and TRBJ2-3; 8 bases line up with TRBD2. Trimming cost V 1 base and J 2 bases; bases outside gene matches: 29. The CDR3 covers 24 residues. CDR1 is SGHDN and CDR2 is FVKESK in the germline V gene. The CDR3 DNA is TGTGCCAGCAGCCAAGTGCCTAGCGGGTTCGAGAGCAGCCAAAAATATGATAACACAGATACGCAGTATTTT. This sequence encodes CASSQVPSGFESSQKYDNTDTQYF.

The chain is built from TRBV10-3 and TRBJ2-5; TRBD1 aligns across 10 bases. After removal of 6 bases from V and 3 bases from J, the junction contained 1 base not matched to a gene. The germline CDR1 and CDR2 sequences are ENHRY and SYGVKD. CDR3 length equals 13 residues. The CDR3 protein is CAIRGTGEETQYF. The CDR3 DNA reads as TGTGCCATCAGGGGGACAGGGGAAGAGACCCAGTACTTC.

The chain uses TRBV20-1 and TRBJ2-1; TRBD2 agrees at 16 bases. The CDR3 runs 18 residues. J gave up 1 base and V 6 bases, and 9 bases lay outside the gene matches. Germline V gene lookup returns CDR1 DFQATT and CDR2 SNEGSKA (reference sequence). The CDR3 nucleotides read TGCAGTGCCCGGGACAGGGGACTAGCGGGAGGGTCCTACAATGAGCAGTTCTTC. Translation: CSARDRGLAGGSYNEQFF.

The chain employs TRBV7-6 and TRBJ1-4, with D uncertain. The CDR3 covers 15 residues. Between the trimmed V and J ends, which lost 5 bases and 0 bases, there was a span of 10 bases. Germline V gives CDR1 SGHVS, CDR2 FNYEAQ. CDR3 protein: CASSTDFATNEKLFF. The CDR3 DNA reads TGTGCCAGCAGCACGGACTTTGCAACTAATGAAAAACTGTTTTTT.

V gene TRBV20-1 combines with J gene TRBJ2-1, with 14 nucleotides matching TRBD2. The CDR3 sequence is 20 residues long. The V gene's germline CDR1 is DFQATT and CDR2 SNEGSKA (reference sequence). V lost 3 bases, J lost 0 bases, and 13 bases stayed unmatched. In DNA form, the CDR3 reads TGCAGTGCTAGGCGACAGAGGACTAGCGGGAGGAGCAGCTCCTACAATGAGCAGTTCTTC. It is translated as CSARRQRTSGRSSSYNEQFF.

This clonotype was seen only a few times. V usage is TRBV5-1 and J usage is TRBJ1-3, with D possibly being TRBD1 (6 bases). With 4 bases removed from V and 3 bases from J, the gap between germline ends came to 11 bases. Germline-derived CDR1 and CDR2 are SGHRS and YFSETQ. CDR3 length equals 14 residues. CDR3 sequence reads: CASSPQGRGNTIYF. For the CDR3, the DNA is TGCGCCAGCAGCCCACAGGGTCGTGGAAACACCATATATTTT.

The chain joins TRBV7-6 to TRBJ1-5; the D is unclear. With 3 bases removed from V and 5 bases from J, the gap between germline ends came to 14 bases. Germline loops: CDR1 SGHVS, CDR2 FNYEAQ. The CDR3 is 15 residues long. The CDR3 loop is CASSFGIREDQPQHF. The CDR3 DNA reads TGTGCCAGCAGCTTTGGGATAAGGGAAGATCAGCCCCAGCATTTT.